A selection of T cell receptor beta chains follows, all from one sample in a study of T cell repertoires in cytomegalovirus infection. TCRdb called the reads again in MiXCR, with one record for every CDR3 protein. The sample includes more than 85,000 distinct CDR3 sequences, about 28% of them seen just once. Their recognized antigens are unknown. The input for sequencing was CD8+ T cells from cultured PBMCs, taken from culture after CMV antigen stimulation. The source is a human donor in good health (CMV status not recorded). Some clones in this sample may be carry-over from other donors' samples. Each CDR3 is given with its conserved first and last residue. Fields, in order: D gene, V gene, J gene, clone size, CDR3 length, CDR3 protein, CDR3 DNA. A D gene is named only where the DNA matches it firmly. Clone size is given for some rows only: seen once, a few or many times, or a class if the clone is expanded.

.	TRBV9	TRBJ2-2	.	12	CASSVLTGELFF	TGTGCCAGCAGCGTGCTCACCGGGGAGCTGTTTTTT
TRBD1	TRBV6-2/TRBV6-3	TRBJ2-6	.	20	CASSYRDRGSPLSGANVLTF	TGTGCCAGCAGTTACCGAGACAGGGGATCCCCCCTCTCTGGGGCCAACGTCCTGACTTTC
.	TRBV7-8	TRBJ2-3	few	12	CASSPHVDTQYF	TGTGCCAGCAGCCCCCATGTGGATACGCAGTATTTT
.	TRBV25-1	TRBJ2-3	few	15	CASSGLAFPPDTQYF	TGTGCCAGCAGTGGCTTAGCGTTTCCCCCAGATACGCAGTATTTT
.	TRBV19	TRBJ1-5	.	13	CASSTGSNQPQHF	TGTGCCAGTAGTACCGGTTCCAATCAGCCCCAGCATTTT
.	TRBV6-1	TRBJ2-5	few	14	CASSEGLMEETQYF	TGTGCCAGCAGTGAAGGGCTGATGGAAGAGACCCAGTACTTC
.	TRBV7-2	TRBJ2-7	many	13	CASSLVPHYEQYF	TGTGCCAGCAGCTTAGTTCCCCATTACGAGCAGTACTTC
.	TRBV24-1	TRBJ1-2	few	15	CATSDTAGSNYGYTF	TGTGCCACCAGTGATACAGCGGGGAGTAACTATGGCTACACCTTC
TRBD1	TRBV9	TRBJ1-5	once	14	CASSAGTGDQPQHF	TGTGCCAGCAGCGCCGGGACAGGGGACCAGCCCCAGCATTTT
TRBD1	TRBV27	TRBJ1-5	.	14	CASSLQGTGQPQHF	TGTGCCAGCAGTCTTCAGGGGACAGGTCAGCCCCAGCATTTT
.	TRBV7-8	TRBJ2-1	few	14	CASSSFTEEDEQFF	TGTGCCAGCAGCTCCTTCACGGAGGAGGATGAGCAGTTCTTC
.	TRBV6-6	TRBJ2-3	.	13	CASSFRDTDTQYF	TGTGCCAGCAGTTTCCGGGACACAGATACGCAGTATTTT
.	TRBV7-7	TRBJ2-7	.	15	CASSLHPDGSYEQYF	TGTGCCAGCAGCTTACACCCCGACGGCTCCTACGAGCAGTACTTC
.	TRBV20-1	TRBJ1-2	.	13	CSARDSDNYGYTF	TGCAGTGCTAGAGATTCAGATAACTATGGCTACACCTTC
.	TRBV29-1	TRBJ2-7	many	16	CSVEDKTLGSTYEQYF	TGCAGCGTTGAAGATAAAACTTTGGGGTCAACCTACGAGCAGTACTTC
.	TRBV10-2	TRBJ2-2	.	11	CASSESGELFF	TGCGCCAGCAGTGAATCCGGGGAGCTGTTTTTT
.	TRBV7-2	TRBJ2-1	.	12	CASSTFDNDQFF	TGTGCCAGCAGCACTTTTGACAATGACCAGTTCTTC
TRBD2	TRBV7-9	TRBJ2-2	once	14	CASRQGLAPGELFF	TGTGCCAGCAGACAAGGACTAGCCCCCGGGGAGCTGTTTTTT
.	TRBV12-3/TRBV12-4	TRBJ1-5	.	14	CASSSAVGNQPQHF	TGTGCCAGCAGTTCAGCCGTCGGCAATCAGCCCCAGCATTTT
TRBD1	TRBV4-1	TRBJ1-5	few	19	CASSQEALGQQYSNQPQHF	TGCGCCAGCAGCCAAGAGGCCCTGGGACAGCAATATAGCAATCAGCCCCAGCATTTT
.	TRBV10-2	TRBJ1-5	.	13	CASTDSVDQPQHF	TGCGCCAGCACGGACAGTGTGGATCAGCCCCAGCATTTT
.	TRBV3-1	TRBJ1-1	.	13	CASSQDGWVEAFF	TGTGCCAGCAGCCAAGATGGGTGGGTTGAAGCTTTCTTT
.	TRBV4-1	TRBJ1-4	.	14	CASSQRESKEKLFF	TGCGCCAGCAGCCAACGGGAATCGAAGGAAAAACTGTTTTTT
.	TRBV5-1	TRBJ2-7	.	14	CASSLVPLGHEQYF	TGCGCCAGCAGCTTGGTTCCGCTCGGCCACGAGCAGTACTTC
TRBD2	TRBV7-6	TRBJ2-3	few	14	CASSPGGGADTQYF	TGTGCCAGCAGCCCCGGGGGGGGGGCAGATACGCAGTATTTT
.	TRBV12-3/TRBV12-4	TRBJ1-3	few	14	CASSPLGAGNTIYF	TGTGCCAGCAGTCCCCTGGGGGCTGGAAACACCATATATTTT
.	TRBV30	TRBJ2-4	.	14	CAFEVDRTRGIQYF	TGTGCCTTCGAAGTAGACAGGACAAGGGGCATTCAGTACTTC
TRBD1	TRBV12-3/TRBV12-4	TRBJ1-4	.	15	CASSSTTGVEEKLFF	TGTGCCAGCAGCTCAACGACAGGGGTGGAGGAAAAACTGTTTTTT
TRBD1	TRBV29-1	TRBJ1-2	.	16	CSVEGRTGERNYGYTF	TGCAGCGTTGAAGGTCGGACAGGGGAGCGTAACTATGGCTACACCTTC
TRBD2	TRBV6-5	TRBJ2-3	many	15	CASSSGTSGSDTQYF	TGTGCCAGCAGTTCCGGGACTAGCGGTTCAGATACGCAGTATTTT
.	TRBV12-3/TRBV12-4	TRBJ1-1	.	13	CASRPTDNTEAFF	TGTGCCAGCAGACCGACAGATAACACTGAAGCTTTCTTT
TRBD1	TRBV7-9	TRBJ1-1	.	15	CASSLGWTGNTEAFF	TGTGCCAGCAGCTTAGGGTGGACAGGGAACACTGAAGCTTTCTTT
TRBD1	TRBV10-3	TRBJ2-1	.	13	CAIRPGQLNEQFF	TGTGCCATAAGACCGGGACAGCTTAATGAGCAGTTCTTC
.	TRBV28	TRBJ1-5	.	13	CASSLISNQPQHF	TGTGCCAGCAGTTTAATTAGCAATCAGCCCCAGCATTTT
.	TRBV23-1	TRBJ2-5	.	14	CASSPYPEFETQYF	TGCGCCAGCAGTCCCTATCCAGAGTTCGAGACCCAGTACTTC
.	TRBV6-1	TRBJ2-7	.	16	CVSSERGWTGSYEQYF	TGTGTCAGCAGTGAAAGGGGGTGGACGGGATCCTACGAGCAGTACTTC
TRBD1	TRBV12-3/TRBV12-4	TRBJ2-3	.	15	CASSRTGGRTDTQYF	TGTGCCAGCAGTCGTACAGGGGGAAGGACAGATACGCAGTATTTT
.	TRBV19	TRBJ2-1	.	16	CASSIRESYSYNEQFF	TGTGCCAGTAGTATCAGGGAAAGCTACTCCTACAATGAGCAGTTCTTC
TRBD1	TRBV7-9	TRBJ1-2	.	13	CASSDLTGVGYTF	TGTGCCAGCAGCGATCTCACAGGGGTTGGCTACACCTTC
TRBD2	TRBV7-4	TRBJ2-5	once	17	CASSPTPGLAFLETQYF	TGTGCCAGCAGTCCAACCCCGGGACTAGCTTTTCTTGAGACCCAGTACTTC
TRBD2	TRBV7-9	TRBJ2-1	few	15	CASSSLAGATNEQFF	TGTGCCAGCAGCTCCCTAGCGGGGGCCACCAATGAGCAGTTCTTC
TRBD1	TRBV28	TRBJ2-7	once	15	CASRSGTGGSYEQYF	TGTGCCAGCAGGTCCGGGACAGGGGGCTCCTACGAGCAGTACTTC
.	TRBV20-1	TRBJ2-7	.	13	CSARTRSSYEQYF	TGCAGTGCTAGAACCAGGAGCTCCTACGAGCAGTACTTC
.	TRBV6-6	TRBJ1-1	.	10	CAAGAAEAFF	TGTGCCGCAGGGGCCGCTGAAGCTTTCTTT
.	TRBV7-9	TRBJ1-1	many	12	CASSLSNDVAFF	TGTGCCAGCAGCTTATCAAATGACGTGGCTTTCTTT
.	TRBV12-3/TRBV12-4	TRBJ1-4	few	17	CASSLEDIYKGNEKLFF	TGTGCCAGCAGTCTGGAAGACATCTATAAGGGCAATGAAAAACTGTTTTTT
TRBD2	TRBV27	TRBJ2-7	.	16	CASSLSSGARSYEQYF	TGTGCCAGCAGTTTATCTAGCGGGGCCCGCTCCTACGAGCAGTACTTC
.	TRBV7-2	TRBJ1-5	many	15	CASSLTVYSNQPQHF	TGTGCCAGCAGCTTAACGGTGTATAGCAATCAGCCCCAGCATTTT
TRBD2	TRBV5-6	TRBJ2-2	.	16	CASSLRAGGPGGELFF	TGTGCCAGCAGCTTGCGGGCGGGGGGGCCCGGCGGGGAGCTGTTTTTT